These 3 T cell receptor beta chains were sequenced from one sample in a study of blood T cell repertoires in COVID-19. Sequencing was performed with immunoSEQ multiplex PCR; in TCRdb, only in-frame clones are kept and a portion is missing. The profile shows about 330,000 clones, about 90% of them singletons. Sequencing used PBMCs or T cells enriched from blood (not recorded which). All receptors derive from a man under 40 who had recovered from COVID-19.

The chain is built from TRBV14 and TRBJ1-4, with 7 bases matching TRBD1. Per the germline V gene, CDR1 is SGHDN and CDR2 is FVKESK. The CDR3 has 14 residues. Trimming removed 3 bases from V and 8 bases from J; junction bases left unmatched: 6. DNA for the CDR3: TGTGCCAGCAGCCACAGACAGGGTTGGGAAAAACTGTTTTTT. As protein: CASSHRQGWEKLFF.

This chain connects TRBV30 to TRBJ2-3; 9 bases map to TRBD2. Germline lookup yields CDR1 GTSNPN and CDR2 SVGIG (reference sequence). Trimming cost V 3 bases and J 0 bases; bases outside gene matches: 13. CDR3 length equals 18 residues. The CDR3 loop reads CAWRERREGLPSTDTQYF. DNA for the CDR3: TGTGCCTGGAGGGAAAGGCGGGAGGGGCTTCCTAGCACAGATACGCAGTATTTT. The full variable domain, with the rest looked up from reference TRBV30 and TRBJ2-3, is SQTIHQWPATLVQPVGSPLSLECTVEGTSNPNLYWYRQAAGRGLQLLFYSVGIGQISSEVPQNLSASRPQDRQFILSSKKLLLSDSGFYLCAWRERREGLPSTDTQYFGPGTRLTVL.

This clone has just one count. The chain uses TRBV2 and TRBJ1-1; D is perhaps TRBD1 (6 bases). V was shortened by 6 bases and J by 0 bases, with 11 bases between the two germline ends. The CDR3 contains 14 residues. The germline V gene has CDR1 SNHLY and CDR2 FYNNEI. Here the CDR3 reads CASSQGPMNTEAFF. For the CDR3, the DNA is TGTGCCAGCAGCCAGGGGCCCATGAACACTGAAGCTTTCTTT.